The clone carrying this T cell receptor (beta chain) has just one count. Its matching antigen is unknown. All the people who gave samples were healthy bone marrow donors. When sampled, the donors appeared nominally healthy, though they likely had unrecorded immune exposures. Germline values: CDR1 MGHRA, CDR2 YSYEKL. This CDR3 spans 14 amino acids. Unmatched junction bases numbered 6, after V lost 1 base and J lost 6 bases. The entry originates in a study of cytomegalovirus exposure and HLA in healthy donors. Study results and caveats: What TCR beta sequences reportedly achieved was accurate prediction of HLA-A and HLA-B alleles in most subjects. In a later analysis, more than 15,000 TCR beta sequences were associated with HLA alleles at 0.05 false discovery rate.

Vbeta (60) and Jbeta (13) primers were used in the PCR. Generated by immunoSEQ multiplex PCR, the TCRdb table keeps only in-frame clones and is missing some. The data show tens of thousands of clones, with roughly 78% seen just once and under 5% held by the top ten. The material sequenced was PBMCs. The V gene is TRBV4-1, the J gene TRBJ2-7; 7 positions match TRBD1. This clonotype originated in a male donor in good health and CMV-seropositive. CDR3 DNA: TGCGCCAGCAGCCAAGGGGACAGACCTATCGAGCAGTACTTC. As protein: CASSQGDRPIEQYF.